This T cell receptor (beta chain) was captured in a study of vaccination effects on CD4 cells after COVID-19. At the level of the study: Median timing of post-vaccine samples was 72 days after the second dose.

CDR3 length: 16 amino acids. Germline V gene sequence: CDR1 SGHAT, CDR2 FQNNGV. Trimming stripped 6 bases from V and 0 bases from J, with 17 bases between. Once cultured for under 11 days, the cells underwent separation to obtain CD4+ T cells. Participants received two doses of either the BNT162b2 or mRNA-1273 vaccine. Vaccine recipients had no previous SARS-CoV-2 infection; their nucleocapsid antibodies were negative. Both day 3 and day 7 saw half the medium replaced with IL-2 medium. Comments on this clone: The antigen is not known.

Measured with immunoSEQ multiplex PCR; TCRdb has only the in-frame clones, and not every one. The data contain approximately 60,000 clones, about 81% of them singletons. The chain recombines TRBV11-2 with TRBJ1-1, with a tentative D call TRBD1 (6 bases). This sequence originates from a human donor who received a COVID-19 vaccine. The sequenced sample was CD4+ T cells from PBMCs cultured without peptide, obtained after COVID-19 vaccination. CDR3 coding DNA: TGTGCCAGCAGACGCACAGGGAACAGGATGAACACTGAAGCTTTCTTT. Encoded protein: CASRRTGNRMNTEAFF.